The clone carrying this T cell receptor (beta chain) was observed a single time. The source of the sample is a study of control samples from healthy donors and cancer patients. Sequenced by immunoSEQ multiplex PCR; TCRdb stores in-frame clones only, minus some. The sample includes fewer than 500,000 clones, around 90% of them seen just once. Per the germline V gene, CDR1 is SGHRS and CDR2 is YFSETQ. This CDR3 region has 14 residues. The V gene lost 6 bases and the J gene lost 5 bases, with 16 bases spanning the gap. V and J are TRBV5-1 and TRBJ2-3; D may be TRBD2 (5 bases). Sequencing was done on a sample of PBMCs. The clonotype originates from a middle-aged man with head and neck cancer. The CDR3 DNA reads as TGCGCCAGCACCGATACGGGGTCCGGAGATACGCAGTATTTT. Its translation is CASTDTGSGDTQYF.